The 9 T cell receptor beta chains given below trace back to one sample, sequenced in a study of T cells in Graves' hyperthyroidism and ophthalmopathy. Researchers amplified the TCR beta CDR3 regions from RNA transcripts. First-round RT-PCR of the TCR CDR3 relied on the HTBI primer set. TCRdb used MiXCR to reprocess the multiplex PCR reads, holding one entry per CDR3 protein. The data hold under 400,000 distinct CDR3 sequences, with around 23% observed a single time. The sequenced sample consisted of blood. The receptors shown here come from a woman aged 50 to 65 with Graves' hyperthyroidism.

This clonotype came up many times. The CDR3 DNA sequence: TGCAGTGCGCAAGACACCATCCAAGAGACCCAGTACTTC. It codes for CSAQDTIQETQYF. J is TRBJ2-5 and V is TRBV20-1; unclear D gene. This CDR3 has 13 amino acids. Germline CDR1 is DFQATT and CDR2 is SNEGSKA (reference sequence). Trimming took off 6 bases at V and 1 base at J, with 12 bases between the two ends.

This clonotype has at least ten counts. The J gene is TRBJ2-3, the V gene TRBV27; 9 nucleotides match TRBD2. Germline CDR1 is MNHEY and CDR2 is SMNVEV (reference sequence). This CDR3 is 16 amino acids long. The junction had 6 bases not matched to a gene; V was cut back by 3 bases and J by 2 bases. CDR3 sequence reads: CASSFTSSGATDTQYF. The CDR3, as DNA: TGTGCCAGCAGTTTCACGTCTAGCGGGGCCACAGATACGCAGTATTTT.

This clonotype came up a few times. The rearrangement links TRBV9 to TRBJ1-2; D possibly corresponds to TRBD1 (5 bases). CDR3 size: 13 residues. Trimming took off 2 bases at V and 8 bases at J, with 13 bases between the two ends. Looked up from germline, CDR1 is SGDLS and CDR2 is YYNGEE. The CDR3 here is CASSVPGPRGYTF. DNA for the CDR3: TGTGCCAGCAGCGTCCCAGGGCCCCGCGGCTACACCTTC.

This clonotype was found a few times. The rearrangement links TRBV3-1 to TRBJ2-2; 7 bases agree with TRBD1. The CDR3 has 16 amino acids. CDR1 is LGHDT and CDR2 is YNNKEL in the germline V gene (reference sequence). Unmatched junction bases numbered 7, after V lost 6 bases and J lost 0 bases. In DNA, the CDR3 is TGTGCCAGCAGTCCGACAGGGTCTTCGAACACCGGGGAGCTGTTTTTT. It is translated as CASSPTGSSNTGELFF.

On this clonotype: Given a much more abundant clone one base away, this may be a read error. The CDR3 spells CASSLAGGGREKLSF. The CDR3 nucleotides are TGCGCCAGCAGCTTGGCGGGAGGGGGCCGTGAAAAACTGTCTTTT. The genes are TRBV5-1 and TRBJ1-4, with 7 nucleotides matching TRBD1. Germline V gene lookup returns CDR1 SGHRS and CDR2 YFSETQ. This CDR3 has 15 residues. The full variable domain, completed using reference TRBV5-1 and TRBJ1-4, is KAGVTQTPRYLIKTRGQQVTLSCSPISGHRSVSWYQQTPGQGLQFLFEYFSETQRNKGNFPGRFSGRQFSNSRSEMNVSTLELGDSALYLCASSLAGGGREKLSFGSGTQLSVL.

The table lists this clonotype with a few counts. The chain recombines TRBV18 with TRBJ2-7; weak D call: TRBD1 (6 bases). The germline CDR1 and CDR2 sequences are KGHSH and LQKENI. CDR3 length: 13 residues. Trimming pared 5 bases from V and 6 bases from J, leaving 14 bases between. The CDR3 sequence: CASSNEQGAEQYF. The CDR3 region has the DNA TGTGCCAGCTCAAACGAACAGGGCGCCGAGCAGTACTTC.

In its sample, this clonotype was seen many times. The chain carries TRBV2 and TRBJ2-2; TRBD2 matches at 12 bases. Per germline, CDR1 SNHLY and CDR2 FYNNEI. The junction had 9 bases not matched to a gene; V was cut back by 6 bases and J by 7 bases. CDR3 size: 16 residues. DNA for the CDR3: TGTGCCAGCAGCCCTCCTAGCGGGGGGGTGGTCGGGGAGCTGTTTTTT. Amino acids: CASSPPSGGVVGELFF.

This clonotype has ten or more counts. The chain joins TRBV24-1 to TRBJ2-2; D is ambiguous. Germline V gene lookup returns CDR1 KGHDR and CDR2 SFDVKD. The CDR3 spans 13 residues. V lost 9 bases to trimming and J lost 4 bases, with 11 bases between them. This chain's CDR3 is CATPFRCTGELFF. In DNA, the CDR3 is TGTGCCACCCCCTTTCGGTGCACCGGGGAGCTGTTTTTT.

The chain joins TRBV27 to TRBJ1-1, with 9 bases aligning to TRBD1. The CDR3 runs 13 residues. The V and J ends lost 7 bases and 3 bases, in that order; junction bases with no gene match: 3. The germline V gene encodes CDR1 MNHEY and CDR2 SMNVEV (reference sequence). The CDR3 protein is CASIGQGYTEAFF. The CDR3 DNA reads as TGTGCCAGCATCGGACAGGGGTACACTGAAGCTTTCTTT.